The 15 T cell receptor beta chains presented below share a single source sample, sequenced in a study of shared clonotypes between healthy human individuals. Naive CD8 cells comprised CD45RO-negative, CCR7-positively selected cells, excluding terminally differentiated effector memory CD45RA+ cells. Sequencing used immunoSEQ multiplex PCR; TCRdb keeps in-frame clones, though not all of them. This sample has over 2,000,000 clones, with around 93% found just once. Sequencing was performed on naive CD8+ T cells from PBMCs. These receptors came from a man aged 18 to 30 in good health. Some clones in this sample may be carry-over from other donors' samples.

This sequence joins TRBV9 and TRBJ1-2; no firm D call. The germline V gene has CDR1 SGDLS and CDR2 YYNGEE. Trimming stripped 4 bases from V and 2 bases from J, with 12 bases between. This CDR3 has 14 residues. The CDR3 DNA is TGTGCCAGCAGCCCTTCCGGGAGCAACTATGGCTACACCTTC. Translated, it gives CASSPSGSNYGYTF.

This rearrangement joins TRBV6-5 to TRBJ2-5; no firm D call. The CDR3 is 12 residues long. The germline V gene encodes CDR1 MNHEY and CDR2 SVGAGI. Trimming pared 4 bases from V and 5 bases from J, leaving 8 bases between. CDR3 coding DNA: TGTGCCAGCAGTTTCATCGGGGAGACCCAGTACTTC. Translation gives CASSFIGETQYF.

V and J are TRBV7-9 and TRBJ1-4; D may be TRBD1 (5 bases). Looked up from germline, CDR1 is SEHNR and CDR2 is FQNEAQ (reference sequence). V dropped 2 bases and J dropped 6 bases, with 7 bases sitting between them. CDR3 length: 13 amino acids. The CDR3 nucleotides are TGTGCCAGCAGCTTACCGACAGATGAAAAACTGTTTTTT. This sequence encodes CASSLPTDEKLFF.

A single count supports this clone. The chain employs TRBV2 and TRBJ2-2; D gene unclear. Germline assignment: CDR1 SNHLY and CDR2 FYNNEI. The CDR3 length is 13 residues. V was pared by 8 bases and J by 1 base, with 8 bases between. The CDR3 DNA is TGTGCCAGCTCGAGAGGGAACACCGGGGAGCTGTTTTTT. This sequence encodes CASSRGNTGELFF.

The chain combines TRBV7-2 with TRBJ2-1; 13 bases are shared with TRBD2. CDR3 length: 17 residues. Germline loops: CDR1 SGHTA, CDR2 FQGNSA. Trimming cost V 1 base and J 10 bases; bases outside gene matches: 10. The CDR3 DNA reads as TGTGCCAGCAGCTTAGTACTAGCGGGAGGGCCCACCTCGGAGCAGTTCTTC. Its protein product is CASSLVLAGGPTSEQFF.

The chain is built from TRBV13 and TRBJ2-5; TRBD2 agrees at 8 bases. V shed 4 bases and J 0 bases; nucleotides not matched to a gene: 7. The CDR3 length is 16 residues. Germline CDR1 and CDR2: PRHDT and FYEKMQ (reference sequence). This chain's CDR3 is CASSSTPGLDQETQYF. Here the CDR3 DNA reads TGTGCCAGCAGCTCCACACCGGGACTAGACCAAGAGACCCAGTACTTC.

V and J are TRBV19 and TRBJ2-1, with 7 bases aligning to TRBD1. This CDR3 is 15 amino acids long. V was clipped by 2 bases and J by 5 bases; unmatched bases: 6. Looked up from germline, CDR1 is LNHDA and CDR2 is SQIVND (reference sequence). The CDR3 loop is CASSIRDSVDNEQFF. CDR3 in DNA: TGTGCCAGTAGTATACGGGACAGCGTAGACAATGAGCAGTTCTTC. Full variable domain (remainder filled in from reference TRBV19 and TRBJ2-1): DGGITQSPKYLFRKEGQNVTLSCEQNLNHDAMYWYRQDPGQGLRLIYYSQIVNDFQKGDIAEGYSVSREKKESFPLTVTSAQKNPTAFYLCASSIRDSVDNEQFFGPGTRLTVL.

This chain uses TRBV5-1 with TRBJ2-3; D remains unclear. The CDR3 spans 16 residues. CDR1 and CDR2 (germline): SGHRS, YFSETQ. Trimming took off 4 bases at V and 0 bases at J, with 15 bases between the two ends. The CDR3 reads CASSIDNNFSTDTQYF. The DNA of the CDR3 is TGCGCCAGCAGCATCGACAACAACTTTAGCACAGATACGCAGTATTTT.

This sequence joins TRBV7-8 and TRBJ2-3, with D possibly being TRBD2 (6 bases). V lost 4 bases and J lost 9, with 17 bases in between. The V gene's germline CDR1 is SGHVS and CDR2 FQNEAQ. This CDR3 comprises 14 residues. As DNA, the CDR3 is TGTGCCAGCAGCTCCAAAACACTAGCTGAGACGCAGTATTTT. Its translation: CASSSKTLAETQYF.

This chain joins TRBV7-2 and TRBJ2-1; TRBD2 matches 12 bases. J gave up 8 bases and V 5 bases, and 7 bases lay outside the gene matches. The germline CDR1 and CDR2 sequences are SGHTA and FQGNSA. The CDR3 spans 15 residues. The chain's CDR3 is CASSQILAGGDEQFF. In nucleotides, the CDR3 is TGTGCCAGCAGCCAAATACTAGCGGGAGGTGATGAGCAGTTCTTC.

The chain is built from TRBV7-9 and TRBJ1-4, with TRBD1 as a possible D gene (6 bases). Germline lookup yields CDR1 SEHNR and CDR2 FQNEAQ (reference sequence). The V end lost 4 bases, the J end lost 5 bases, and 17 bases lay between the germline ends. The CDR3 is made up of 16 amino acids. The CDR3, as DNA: TGTGCCAGCAGCTCAGGACAGCCTTTTGTGAATGAAAAACTGTTTTTT. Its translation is CASSSGQPFVNEKLFF.

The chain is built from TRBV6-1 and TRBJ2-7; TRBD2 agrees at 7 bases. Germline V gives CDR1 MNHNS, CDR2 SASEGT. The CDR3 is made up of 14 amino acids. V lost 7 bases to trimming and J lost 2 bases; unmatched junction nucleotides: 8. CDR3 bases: TGTGCCAGCAACCCTTGGGAGGGTACCTACGAGCAGTACTTC. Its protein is CASNPWEGTYEQYF.

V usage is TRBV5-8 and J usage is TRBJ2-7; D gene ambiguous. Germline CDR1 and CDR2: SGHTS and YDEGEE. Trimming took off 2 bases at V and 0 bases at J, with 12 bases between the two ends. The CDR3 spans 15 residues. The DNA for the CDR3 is TGTGCCAGCAGCTTCCCCAGTTCGGCCTCCTACGAGCAGTACTTC. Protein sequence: CASSFPSSASYEQYF.

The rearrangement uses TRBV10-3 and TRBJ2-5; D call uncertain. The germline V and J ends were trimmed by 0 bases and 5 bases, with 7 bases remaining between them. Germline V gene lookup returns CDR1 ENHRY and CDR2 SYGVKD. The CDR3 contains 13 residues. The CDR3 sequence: CAISESIGETQYF. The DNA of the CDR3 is TGTGCCATCAGTGAGTCGATCGGGGAGACCCAGTACTTC.

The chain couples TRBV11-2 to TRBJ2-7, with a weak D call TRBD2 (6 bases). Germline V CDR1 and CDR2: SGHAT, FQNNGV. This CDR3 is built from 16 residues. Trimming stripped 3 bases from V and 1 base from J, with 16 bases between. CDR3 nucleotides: TGTGCCAGCAGCTTGCCGACTAGACTCCTATCCTACGAGCAGTACTTC. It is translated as CASSLPTRLLSYEQYF.